This T cell receptor beta chain was captured in a study of T cells after somatic rescue of genetic block. Sequencing was performed with immunoSEQ multiplex PCR; in TCRdb, only in-frame clones are kept and a portion is missing. The data contain about 10,000 clones, just under 75% of them singletons. Germline CDR1 is MRHNA and CDR2 is SNTAGT. The CDR3 runs 17 residues. For this clone: An end of the junction differs from the germline gene, which may be a read error.

This TCR was sampled from a boy aged 5-17 years. The specimen sequenced was peripheral blood mononuclear cells (PBMCs). The chain is built from TRBV6-4 and TRBJ2-5; 7 nucleotides line up with TRBD1. The assigned J gene may be wrong: the sequence end matches TRBJ2-7 better. CDR3 in DNA: TGTGCCAGCAATGACAGGGAAGGAGGAAGGGGCTCCTACGAGCAGTACTTC. It is translated as CASNDREGGRGSYEQYF.